This T cell receptor (beta chain) is from a study of PD-L1 blockade in urothelial cancer. Comment on this clone: What it binds is unknown.

Study-level results: In blood sampled pretreatment, TCR clonality below the median predicted better survival.

The CDR3 length is 13 residues. V was shortened by 6 bases and J by 8 bases, with 16 bases between the two germline ends. Germline assignment: CDR1 SNHLY and CDR2 FYNNEI. Clones were sequenced by immunoSEQ multiplex PCR, and TCRdb holds only the in-frame ones, with some missing. This table holds 71,000 or so clones, approximately 91% found once. This receptor was obtained from a man between 60 and 75 years old with urothelial cancer. The chain carries TRBV2 and TRBJ1-2; the D gene is possibly TRBD1 (5 bases). The sequencing used PBMCs, collected around atezolizumab (anti-PD-L1) treatment. DNA for the CDR3: TGTGCCAGCAGGGCTCAGGGACTTTGGGGCTACACCTTC. It translates to CASRAQGLWGYTF.